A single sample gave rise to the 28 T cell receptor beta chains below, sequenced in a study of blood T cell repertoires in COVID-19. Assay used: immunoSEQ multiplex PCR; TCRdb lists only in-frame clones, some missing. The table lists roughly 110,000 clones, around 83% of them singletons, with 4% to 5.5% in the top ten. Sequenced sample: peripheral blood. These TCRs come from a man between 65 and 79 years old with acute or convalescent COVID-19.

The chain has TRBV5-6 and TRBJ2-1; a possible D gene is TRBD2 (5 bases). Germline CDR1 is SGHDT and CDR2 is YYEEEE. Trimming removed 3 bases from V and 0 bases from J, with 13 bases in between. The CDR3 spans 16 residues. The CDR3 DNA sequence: TGTGCCAGCAGCTCTCGTCCGGGAAGCTCCTACAATGAGCAGTTCTTC. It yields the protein CASSSRPGSSYNEQFF.

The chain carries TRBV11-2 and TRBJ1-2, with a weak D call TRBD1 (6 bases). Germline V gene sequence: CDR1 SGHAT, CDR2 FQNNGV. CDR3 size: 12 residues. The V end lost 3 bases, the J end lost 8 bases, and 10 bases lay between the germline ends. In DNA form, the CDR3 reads TGTGCCAGCAGCTTCCCCCAGGGGGGCTACACCTTC. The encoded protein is CASSFPQGGYTF.

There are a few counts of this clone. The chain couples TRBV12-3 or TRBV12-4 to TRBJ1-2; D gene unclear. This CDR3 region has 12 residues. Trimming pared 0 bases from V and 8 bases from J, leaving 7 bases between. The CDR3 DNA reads TGTGCCAGCAGTTTAGCGACGGAGGGCTACACCTTC. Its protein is CASSLATEGYTF.

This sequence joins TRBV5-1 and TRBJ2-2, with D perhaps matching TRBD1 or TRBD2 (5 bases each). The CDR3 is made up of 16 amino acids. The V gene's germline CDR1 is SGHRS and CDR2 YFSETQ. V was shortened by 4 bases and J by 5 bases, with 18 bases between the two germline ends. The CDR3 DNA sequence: TGCGCCAGCAGCCTGGACATCTCCACGGGGACCGGGGAGCTGTTTTTT. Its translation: CASSLDISTGTGELFF.

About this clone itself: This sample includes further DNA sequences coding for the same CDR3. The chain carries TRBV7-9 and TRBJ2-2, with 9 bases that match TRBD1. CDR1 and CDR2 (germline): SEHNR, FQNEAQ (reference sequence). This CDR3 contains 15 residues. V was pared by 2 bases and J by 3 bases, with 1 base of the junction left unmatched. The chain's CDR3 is CASSLTGGDTGELFF. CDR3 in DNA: TGTGCCAGCAGCTTAACAGGGGGCGACACCGGGGAGCTGTTTTTT.

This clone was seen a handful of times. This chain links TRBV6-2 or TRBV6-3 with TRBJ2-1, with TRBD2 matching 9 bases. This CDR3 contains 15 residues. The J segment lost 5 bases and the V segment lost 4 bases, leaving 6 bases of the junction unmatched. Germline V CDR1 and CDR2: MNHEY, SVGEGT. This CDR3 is CASSWASGVHNEQFF. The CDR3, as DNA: TGTGCCAGCAGTTGGGCTAGCGGGGTCCACAATGAGCAGTTCTTC.

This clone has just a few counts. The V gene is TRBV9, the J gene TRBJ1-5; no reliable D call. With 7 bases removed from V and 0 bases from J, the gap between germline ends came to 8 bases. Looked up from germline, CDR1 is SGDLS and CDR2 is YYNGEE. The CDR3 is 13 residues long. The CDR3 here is CASGGNSNQPQHF. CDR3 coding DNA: TGTGCCAGCGGAGGAAATAGCAATCAGCCCCAGCATTTT.

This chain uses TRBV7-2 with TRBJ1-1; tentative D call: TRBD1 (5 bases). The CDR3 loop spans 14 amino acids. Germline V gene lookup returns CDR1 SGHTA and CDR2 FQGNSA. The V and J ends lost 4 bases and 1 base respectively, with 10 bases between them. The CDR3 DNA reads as TGTGCCAGCAGCTCCAATACAGGGAACACTGAAGCTTTCTTT. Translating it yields CASSSNTGNTEAFF.

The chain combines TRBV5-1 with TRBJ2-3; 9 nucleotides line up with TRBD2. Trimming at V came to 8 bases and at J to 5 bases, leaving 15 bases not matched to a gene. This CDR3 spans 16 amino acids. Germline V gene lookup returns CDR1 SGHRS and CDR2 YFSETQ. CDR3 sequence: CASADAGGRFGDTQYF. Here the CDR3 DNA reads TGCGCCAGTGCTGATGCGGGGGGGCGATTCGGAGATACGCAGTATTTT.

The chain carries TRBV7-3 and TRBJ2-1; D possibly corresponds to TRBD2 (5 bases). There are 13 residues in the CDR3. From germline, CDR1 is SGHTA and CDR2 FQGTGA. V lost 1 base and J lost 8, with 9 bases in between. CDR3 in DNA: TGTGCCAGCAGCTTAATCGGAGGTCATGAGCAGTTCTTC. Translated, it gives CASSLIGGHEQFF.

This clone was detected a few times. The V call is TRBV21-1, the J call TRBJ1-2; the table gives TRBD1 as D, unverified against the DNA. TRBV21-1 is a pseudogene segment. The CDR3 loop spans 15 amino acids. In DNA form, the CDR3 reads TGTGCCAGCAGCAAAGTTAGAGGGGGCGGTTATGGCTACACCTTC. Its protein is CASSKVRGGGYGYTF.

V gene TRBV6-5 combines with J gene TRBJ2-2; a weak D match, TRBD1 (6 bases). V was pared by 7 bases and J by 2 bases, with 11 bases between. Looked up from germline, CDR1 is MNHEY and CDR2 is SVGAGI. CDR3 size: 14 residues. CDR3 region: CASNLDSNTGELFF. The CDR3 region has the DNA TGTGCCAGCAATTTGGACAGTAACACCGGGGAGCTGTTTTTT.

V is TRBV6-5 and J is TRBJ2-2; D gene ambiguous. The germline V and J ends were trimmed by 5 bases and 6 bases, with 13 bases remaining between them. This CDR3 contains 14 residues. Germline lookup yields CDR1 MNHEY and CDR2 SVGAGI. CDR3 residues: CASSNSPFAGELFF. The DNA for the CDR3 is TGTGCCAGCAGTAATAGCCCTTTCGCCGGGGAGCTGTTTTTT.

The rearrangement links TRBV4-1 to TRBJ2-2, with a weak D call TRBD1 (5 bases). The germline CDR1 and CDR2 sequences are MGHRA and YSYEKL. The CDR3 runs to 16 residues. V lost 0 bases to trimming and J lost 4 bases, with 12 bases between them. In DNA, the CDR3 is TGCGCCAGCAGCCAAGAGAAGGGGCTGAGCACCGGGGAGCTGTTTTTT. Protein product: CASSQEKGLSTGELFF.

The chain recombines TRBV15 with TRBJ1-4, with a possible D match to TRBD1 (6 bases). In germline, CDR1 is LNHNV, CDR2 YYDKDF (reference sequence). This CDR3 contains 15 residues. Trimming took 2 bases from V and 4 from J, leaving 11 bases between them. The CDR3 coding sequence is TGTGCCACCAGCAGAATTCGCAGGGGTAATGAAAAACTGTTTTTT. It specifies CATSRIRRGNEKLFF.

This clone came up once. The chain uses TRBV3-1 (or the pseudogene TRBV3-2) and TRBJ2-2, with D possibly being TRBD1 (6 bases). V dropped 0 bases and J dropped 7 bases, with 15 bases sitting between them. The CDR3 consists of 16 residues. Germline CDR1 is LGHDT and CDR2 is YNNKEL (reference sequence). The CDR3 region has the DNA TGTGCCAGCAGCCAAGATGGTCAGGGGTTCGACGGGGAGCTGTTTTTT. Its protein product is CASSQDGQGFDGELFF.

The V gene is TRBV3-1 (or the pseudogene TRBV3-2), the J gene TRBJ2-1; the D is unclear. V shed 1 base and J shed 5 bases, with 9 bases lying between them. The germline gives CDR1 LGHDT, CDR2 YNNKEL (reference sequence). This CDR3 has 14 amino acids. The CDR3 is CASSQGFSNNEQFF. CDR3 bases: TGTGCCAGCAGCCAAGGGTTTTCTAACAATGAGCAGTTCTTC.

The CDR3 loop reads CASTDRREKLFF. For the CDR3, the DNA is TGTGCCAGCACCGACCGCAGGGAAAAACTGTTTTTT. The chain links TRBV12-3 or TRBV12-4 to TRBJ1-4; D is ambiguous. The CDR3 is 12 residues long. V lost 7 bases, J lost 8 bases, and 11 bases lay in between.

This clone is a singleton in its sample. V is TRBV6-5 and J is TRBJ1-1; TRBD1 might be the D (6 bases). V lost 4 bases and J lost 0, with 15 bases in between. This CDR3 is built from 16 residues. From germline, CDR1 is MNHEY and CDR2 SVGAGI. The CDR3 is CASSSEGVVMNTEAFF. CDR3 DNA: TGTGCCAGCAGTTCCGAGGGGGTCGTCATGAACACTGAAGCTTTCTTT.

CDR3 region: CASSITWGTVRDYGYTF. The CDR3 DNA is TGTGCCAGTAGTATAACGTGGGGGACAGTTCGAGACTATGGCTACACCTTC. The J gene is TRBJ1-2, the V gene TRBV19; TRBD1 matches 7 bases. The CDR3 runs to 17 residues. Germline V gives CDR1 LNHDA, CDR2 SQIVND (reference sequence). The ends lost 2 bases at V and 3 bases at J; junction bases unmatched: 12.

CDR3 residues: CASSYEAGLSGNTIYF. CDR3 in DNA: TGTGCCAGCAGTTACGAGGCAGGGCTCTCTGGAAACACCATATATTTT. The V gene is TRBV6-5, the J gene TRBJ1-3; TRBD1 might be the D (5 bases). Germline V gene sequence: CDR1 MNHEY, CDR2 SVGAGI. V was clipped by 2 bases and J by 0 bases, with 11 bases between them. The CDR3 covers 16 residues.

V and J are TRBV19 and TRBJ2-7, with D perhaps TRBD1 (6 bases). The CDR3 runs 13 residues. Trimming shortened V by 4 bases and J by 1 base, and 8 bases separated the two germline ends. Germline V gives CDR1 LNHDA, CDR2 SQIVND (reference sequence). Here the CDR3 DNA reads TGTGCCAGTAGTACAGGGGATTCCTACGAGCAGTACTTC. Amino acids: CASSTGDSYEQYF.

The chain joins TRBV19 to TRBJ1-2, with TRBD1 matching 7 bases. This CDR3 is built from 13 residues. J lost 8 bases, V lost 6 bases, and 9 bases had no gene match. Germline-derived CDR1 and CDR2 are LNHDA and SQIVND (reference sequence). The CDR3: CASSLRQGRGYTF. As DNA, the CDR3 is TGTGCCAGTAGCCTTCGACAGGGACGAGGCTACACCTTC.

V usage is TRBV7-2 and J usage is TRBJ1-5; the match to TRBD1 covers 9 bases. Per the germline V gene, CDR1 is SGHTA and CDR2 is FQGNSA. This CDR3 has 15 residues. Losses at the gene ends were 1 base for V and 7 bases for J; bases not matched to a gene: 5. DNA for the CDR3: TGTGCCAGCAGCTTAGGGGGACAGGGAGGGCAGCCCCAGCATTTT. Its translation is CASSLGGQGGQPQHF.

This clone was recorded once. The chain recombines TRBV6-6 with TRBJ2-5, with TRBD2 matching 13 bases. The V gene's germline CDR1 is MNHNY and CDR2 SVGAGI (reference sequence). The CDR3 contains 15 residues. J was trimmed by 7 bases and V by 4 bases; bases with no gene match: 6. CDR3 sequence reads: CASSSGLAGAGTQYF. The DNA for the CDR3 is TGTGCCAGCAGTTCCGGACTAGCGGGGGCTGGGACCCAGTACTTC.

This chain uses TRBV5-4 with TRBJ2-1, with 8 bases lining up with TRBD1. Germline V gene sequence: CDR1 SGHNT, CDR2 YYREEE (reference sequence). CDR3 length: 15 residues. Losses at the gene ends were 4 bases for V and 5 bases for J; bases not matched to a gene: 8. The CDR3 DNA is TGTGCCAGCAGCATGCGGGACAGGTTGAACAATGAGCAGTTCTTC. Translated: CASSMRDRLNNEQFF.

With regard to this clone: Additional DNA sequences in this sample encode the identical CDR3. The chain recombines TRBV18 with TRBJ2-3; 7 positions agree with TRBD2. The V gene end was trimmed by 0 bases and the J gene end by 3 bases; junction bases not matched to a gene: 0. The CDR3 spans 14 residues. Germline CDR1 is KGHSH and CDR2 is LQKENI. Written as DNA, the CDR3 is TGTGCCAGCTCACCACCGGGGGGGACAGATACGCAGTATTTT. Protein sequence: CASSPPGGTDTQYF.

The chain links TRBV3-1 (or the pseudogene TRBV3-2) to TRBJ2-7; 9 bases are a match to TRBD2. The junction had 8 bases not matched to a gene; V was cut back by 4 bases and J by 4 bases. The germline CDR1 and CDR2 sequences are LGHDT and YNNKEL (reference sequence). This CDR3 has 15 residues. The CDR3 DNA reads TGTGCCAGCAGCCTTCGGGGTAGCGGGGGATACGAGCAGTACTTC. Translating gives CASSLRGSGGYEQYF.